The entry below gives a single TCR beta chain sequence along with its context. Germline CDR1 reads LGHNA; CDR2 reads YSLEER. CDR3 size: 16 residues. With V trimmed by 1 base and J by 7 bases, 9 bases remained unmatched. The data belong to a study of blood T cell repertoires in COVID-19. Study-wide context: Samples of COVID-19 (acute and convalescent) were obtained from the United States, Italy and Spain. PBMCs, B-cell-depleted T cells, or T cells provided the cDNA or gDNA that made up the material.

Authors' methods: Reference gene primer amplification in the assay estimated nucleated cell counts. The protocol was immunoSEQ multiplex PCR, while the TCRdb copy is restricted to in-frame clones and leaves out a portion. V, J and clone size are those of that table, while D and trimming were read from the DNA. The repertoire consists of about 48,000 clones, with around 82% occurring once and the leading ten covering less than 9.5%. The V and J genes are TRBV4-3 and TRBJ1-4; TRBD1 agrees at 7 bases. Sequencing was done on a sample of peripheral blood. The sequence derives from a man between 40 and 49 years old with acute or convalescent COVID-19. CDR3 bases: TGCGCCAGCAGCCAAGGGGTAGGGGGCAGCGGTGAAAAACTGTTTTTT. It yields the protein CASSQGVGGSGEKLFF.